This T cell receptor (beta chain) originates from a study of shared clonotypes between healthy human individuals. In germline, CDR1 is LGHNA, CDR2 YSLEER. The CDR3 runs to 16 residues. The protocol was immunoSEQ multiplex PCR, while the TCRdb copy is restricted to in-frame clones and leaves out a portion. The sample yields more than 400,000 clones, over 75% seen once. Whole-study results and caveats: It was only blood that was sampled, and tissue repertoires likely differ.

About this clone itself: Its antigen is as yet unknown.

This sequence was found in a woman aged 40 to 50 in good health. Some clones in this sample may be carry-over from other donors' samples. The sequenced material came from PBMCs. This chain uses TRBV4-3 with TRBJ1-5; either TRBD1 or TRBD2 may supply D (5 bases each). The end of the DNA fits TRBJ2-3 better, so the J call may be wrong. The DNA for the CDR3 is TGCGCCAGCAGCCATGAACCGGGACGGAACAATCAGCCCCAGTATTTT. Amino acids: CASSHEPGRNNQPQYF.